The source of this T cell receptor beta chain is a study of blood T cell repertoires in COVID-19. Study background: T cells, B-cell-depleted T cells, or PBMCs provided the cDNA or gDNA that served as material.

This clone showed up just once. This CDR3 spans 15 amino acids. Trimming removed 0 bases at V and 11 bases at J, with 19 bases between. Germline V CDR1 and CDR2: KGHSY, FQNENV. How the authors handled the data: Amplifying reference gene primers gave estimates of nucleated cell counts. Profiling relied on immunoSEQ multiplex PCR, and the TCRdb table lists in-frame clones only, not all of them. The V and J calls and the clone size are those of that table, but D and trimming were determined from the DNA. Counted here are 250,000 or so clones, 84% occurring once; the ten biggest clones make up 4.2%. This sequence originates from a man aged 55-75 years with acute or convalescent COVID-19. Sequencing was carried out using peripheral blood. The V call is TRBV16, the J call TRBJ1-1; TRBD1 might be the D (5 bases). CDR3 in DNA: TGTGCCAGCAGCCAATCGAGTATTAAGGTTCGGGGGGCTTTCTTT. It is translated as CASSQSSIKVRGAFF.